Each of the 25 T cell receptor beta chains below was sequenced from the same sample in a study of CD8+ T cells in alopecia areata. Specified treatment: oral pan-JAK inhibitor, 5-10 mg twice daily. Sequencing relied on a cDNA template that was reverse transcribed from extracted RNA. This table comes from immunoSEQ multiplex PCR, and its TCRdb copy is limited to in-frame clones, with some not included. The data show approximately 210,000 clones, just over 65% seen once. The source was CD4+ T cells sorted from blood, collected at week 44, from a patient treated with tofacitinib. The source of these receptors is a human donor with alopecia areata.

The chain uses TRBV5-1 and TRBJ2-1; TRBD2 might be the D (5 bases). Deletions cut 1 base from V and 5 bases from J, with 13 bases between. Per the germline V gene, CDR1 is SGHRS and CDR2 is YFSETQ. The CDR3 spans 15 residues. CDR3: CASSLRPYGDNEQFF. CDR3 DNA sequence: TGCGCCAGCAGCTTGAGGCCTTACGGGGACAATGAGCAGTTCTTC.

The chain joins TRBV29-1 to TRBJ1-1, with D maybe TRBD1 (5 bases). Trimming removed 4 bases from V and 1 base from J, with 13 bases in between. The CDR3 covers 14 residues. Germline assignment: CDR1 SQVTM and CDR2 ANQGSEA. The CDR3 region is CSVGTGAGNTEAFF. CDR3 in DNA: TGCAGCGTTGGGACCGGGGCAGGGAACACTGAAGCTTTCTTT.

The chain uses TRBV15 and TRBJ2-5; maybe TRBD2 (6 bases). V lost 6 bases, J lost 2 bases, and 13 bases lay in between. Germline V gives CDR1 LNHNV, CDR2 YYDKDF (reference sequence). The CDR3 runs to 14 residues. The CDR3 nucleotides are TGTGCCACCAGTGACTCAGGGAGGCAAGAGACCCAGTACTTC. Residues: CATSDSGRQETQYF.

As regards this clone: At one of its ends the junction is not consistent with the germline gene, which may arise from a read error. The CDR3 DNA reads as TGTGCCAGCAGCTTAGGTAGCACGTACTCCTACGATGAGCAGTTCTTC. This encodes CASSLGSTYSYDEQFF. This rearrangement joins TRBV7-6 to TRBJ2-1; D gene ambiguous. CDR3 length equals 16 residues. CDR1 SGHVS and CDR2 FNYEAQ come from the germline V gene.

This clone showed up just a few times. CDR3 nucleotides: TGCGCCAGCAGCCAAGGGAGGGGGGCGCAGAATGGCTACACCTTC. It is translated as CASSQGRGAQNGYTF. This chain links TRBV4-3 with TRBJ1-2; D is perhaps TRBD1 (6 bases). Germline V gives CDR1 LGHNA, CDR2 YSLEER. Trimming cost V 1 base and J 6 bases, with 15 bases left between them. The CDR3 is made up of 15 amino acids.

The chain has TRBV29-1 and TRBJ1-1; 7 nucleotides align to TRBD1. The germline V gene encodes CDR1 SQVTM and CDR2 ANQGSEA. Trimming cost V 7 bases and J 1 base; bases outside gene matches: 6. CDR3 length equals 13 residues. The DNA for the CDR3 is TGCAGCGCTGGCGGACAGGAGAACACTGAAGCTTTCTTT. Encoded protein: CSAGGQENTEAFF.

This clone was seen a handful of times. DNA for the CDR3: TGTGCCATCAGCCCGGGACAGGGTTTAGGGGCCAACGTCCTGACTTTC. It encodes CAISPGQGLGANVLTF. The rearrangement uses TRBV10-3 and TRBJ2-6; 9 nucleotides align to TRBD1. This CDR3 has 16 residues. J was trimmed by 4 bases and V by 6 bases; bases with no gene match: 7. Germline V gives CDR1 ENHRY, CDR2 SYGVKD.

CDR3 amino acids: CASSPRVADGEQFF. For the CDR3, the DNA is TGTGCCAGCAGCCCCCGCGTGGCGGACGGTGAGCAGTTCTTC. The chain links TRBV7-7 to TRBJ2-1, with D uncertain. V was clipped by 5 bases and J by 9 bases, with 17 bases between them. The length of the CDR3 is 14 residues. The germline V gene encodes CDR1 SSHAT and CDR2 FNYEAQ (reference sequence). Variable domain in full (rest from reference TRBV7-7 and TRBJ2-1): GAGVSQSPRYKVTKRGQDVTLRCDPISSHATLYWYQQALGQGPEFLTYFNYEAQPDKSGLPSDRFSAERPEGSISTLTIQRTEQRDSAMYRCASSPRVADGEQFFGPGTRLTVL.

This clone appeared a few times. The chain is built from TRBV5-1 and TRBJ2-3; 15 bases match TRBD2. Germline V gene lookup returns CDR1 SGHRS and CDR2 YFSETQ. The CDR3 sequence is 18 residues long. V lost 3 bases and J lost 0; bases outside the gene matches: 5. The CDR3 reads CASSYGLAGGTSTDTQYF. The DNA for the CDR3 is TGCGCCAGCAGCTATGGACTAGCGGGGGGGACTAGCACAGATACGCAGTATTTT.

This clone was detected a few times. The V call is TRBV6-4, the J call TRBJ2-1; 10 positions agree with TRBD2. J gave up 5 bases and V 9 bases, and 10 bases lay outside the gene matches. This CDR3 is built from 15 residues. Germline CDR1 and CDR2: MRHNA and SNTAGT. CDR3 in DNA: TGTGCCAGTCGCTTAGCGGGGGGCGCGGACAATGAGCAGTTCTTC. Protein: CASRLAGGADNEQFF.

The rearrangement joins TRBV27 to TRBJ2-3; D unresolved. The germline V gene has CDR1 MNHEY and CDR2 SMNVEV (reference sequence). V gave up 1 base and J gave up 0 bases, with 8 bases separating them. The CDR3 is 15 amino acids. The CDR3 DNA follows: TGTGCCAGCAGTTTATGGCCTTCCAGCACAGATACGCAGTATTTT. Protein sequence: CASSLWPSSTDTQYF.

This clone appeared a few times. V usage is TRBV5-5 and J usage is TRBJ2-1, with D unclear. Looked up from germline, CDR1 is SGHKS and CDR2 is YYEKEE (reference sequence). The CDR3 spans 15 residues. Trimming removed 4 bases at V and 1 base at J, with 12 bases between. CDR3: CASSVTAFSYNEQFF. CDR3 nucleotides: TGTGCCAGCAGCGTGACTGCGTTTTCCTACAATGAGCAGTTCTTC.

The chain uses TRBV27 and TRBJ2-2; D ambiguous. The V gene's germline CDR1 is MNHEY and CDR2 SMNVEV (reference sequence). Trimming left V 7 bases short and J 2 bases short, with 11 bases between. This CDR3 region has 14 residues. CDR3 DNA sequence: TGTGCCAGCAAAACCGGTCCCAACACCGGGGAGCTGTTTTTT. Translation gives CASKTGPNTGELFF.

CDR3: CATSRDNKGSEAFF. CDR3 nucleotides: TGTGCCACCAGCAGAGATAATAAGGGGTCTGAAGCTTTCTTT. The gene calls are TRBV15 and TRBJ1-1; TRBD1 might be the D (5 bases). Trimming stripped 0 bases from V and 6 bases from J, with 11 bases between. There are 14 residues in the CDR3. CDR1 is LNHNV, CDR2 YYDKDF, per germline (reference sequence).

This chain connects TRBV7-3 to TRBJ2-2; D unclear. CDR1 is SGHTA and CDR2 is FQGTGA in the germline V gene. This CDR3 region has 14 residues. V was clipped by 2 bases and J by 1 base, with 5 bases between them. The CDR3 nucleotides read TGTGCCAGCAGCTTAGGGGTGAACACCGGGGAGCTGTTTTTT. Translated, it gives CASSLGVNTGELFF.

The CDR3 loop is CASTFDRVRGYTF. CDR3 in DNA: TGTGCCAGCACATTTGACAGGGTACGAGGCTACACCTTC. The rearrangement links TRBV13 to TRBJ1-2, with TRBD1 matching over 7 bases. CDR3 length equals 13 residues. The germline CDR1 and CDR2 sequences are PRHDT and FYEKMQ (reference sequence). With 7 bases clipped from V and 8 bases from J, the junction kept 10 bases outside the gene matches. Full variable domain (remainder filled in from reference TRBV13 and TRBJ1-2): AAGVIQSPRHLIKEKRETATLKCYPIPRHDTVYWYQQGPGQDPQFLISFYEKMQSDKGSIPDRFSAQQFSDYHSELNMSSLELGDSALYFCASTFDRVRGYTFGSGTRLTVV.

The chain joins TRBV7-8 to TRBJ1-5; no clear D gene. The CDR3 is 14 residues long. The V end lost 2 bases, the J end lost 2 bases, and 7 bases lay between the germline ends. From germline, CDR1 is SGHVS and CDR2 FQNEAQ. CDR3 protein: CASSLSPGNQPQHF. The CDR3 DNA is TGTGCCAGCAGCTTATCCCCCGGCAATCAGCCCCAGCATTTT.

The chain employs TRBV5-6 and TRBJ2-1; D gene unclear. Looked up from germline, CDR1 is SGHDT and CDR2 is YYEEEE. The CDR3 length is 12 residues. V was clipped by 5 bases and J by 6 bases, with 9 bases between them. CDR3 sequence (DNA): TGTGCCAGCAGACATAATAGCAATGAGCAGTTCTTC. It translates to CASRHNSNEQFF.

The chain recombines TRBV7-3 with TRBJ2-3; 9 nucleotides line up with TRBD2. J was trimmed by 3 bases and V by 6 bases; bases with no gene match: 4. The CDR3 runs to 14 residues. The V gene's germline CDR1 is SGHTA and CDR2 FQGTGA. The CDR3 DNA reads as TGTGCCAGCAGTCAGCGGGGGGTTACAGATACGCAGTATTTT. As protein: CASSQRGVTDTQYF.

The chain is built from TRBV7-6 and TRBJ2-1, with TRBD2 identical over 11 bases. The CDR3 length is 15 residues. V gave up 0 bases and J gave up 6 bases; unmatched junction bases: 1. Germline assignment: CDR1 SGHVS and CDR2 FNYEAQ. The CDR3, as DNA: TGTGCCAGCAGCTTAGCTAGCGGGGGGGTCAATGAGCAGTTCTTC. It translates to CASSLASGGVNEQFF.

The chain has TRBV7-9 and TRBJ2-2, with D uncertain. Germline V lookup: CDR1 SEHNR, CDR2 FQNEAQ (reference sequence). V was pared by 1 base and J by 6 bases, with 6 bases between. The CDR3 runs 13 residues. The CDR3 nucleotides are TGTGCCAGCAGCTTAGAGACGGCCGGGGAGCTGTTTTTT. Protein product: CASSLETAGELFF.

This chain joins TRBV18 and TRBJ2-3, with D uncertain. This CDR3 region has 13 residues. Trimming pared 4 bases from V and 0 bases from J, leaving 5 bases between. Germline lookup yields CDR1 KGHSH and CDR2 LQKENI. CDR3 nucleotide sequence: TGTGCCAGCTCACTGCCTAGCACAGATACGCAGTATTTT. This encodes CASSLPSTDTQYF.

This clone was recorded a few times. This chain joins TRBV5-6 and TRBJ2-1; TRBD1 matches at 8 bases. CDR1 and CDR2 (germline): SGHDT, YYEEEE. Trimming took 1 base from V and 4 from J; bases not matched to a gene: 4. The CDR3 contains 15 residues. In DNA, the CDR3 is TGTGCCAGCAGCTTGAGCCGGGACAGGTACAATGAGCAGTTCTTC. This codes for CASSLSRDRYNEQFF.

The chain is built from TRBV10-2 and TRBJ2-7; 9 nucleotides match TRBD1. The junction had 6 bases not matched to a gene; V was cut back by 5 bases and J by 7 bases. Germline V gives CDR1 WSHSY, CDR2 SAAADI. This CDR3 is 13 amino acids long. CDR3 region: CASSNRGLGEQYF. The CDR3 nucleotides read TGCGCCAGCAGTAACAGGGGGCTGGGGGAGCAGTACTTC.

This clone was picked up one time. The gene calls are TRBV19 and TRBJ1-1; the D is unclear. This CDR3 has 13 residues. Trimming left V 6 bases short and J 4 bases short, with 12 bases between. In germline, CDR1 is LNHDA, CDR2 SQIVND (reference sequence). CDR3 nucleotides: TGTGCCAGTAGCCGGACCGGCCGCACTGAAGCTTTCTTT. Translating it yields CASSRTGRTEAFF. Full variable domain (rest looked up from reference TRBV19 and TRBJ1-1): DGGITQSPKYLFRKEGQNVTLSCEQNLNHDAMYWYRQDPGQGLRLIYYSQIVNDFQKGDIAEGYSVSREKKESFPLTVTSAQKNPTAFYLCASSRTGRTEAFFGQGTRLTVV.